Each of the 9 T cell receptor beta chains below was sequenced from the same sample in a study of read filtering for tumor transcriptome and immune sequencing. From approximately 430 ng of RNA, a library with molecular barcoded alpha/delta and beta/gamma adaptors was made. A single record per CDR3 protein comes from TCRdb applying MiXCR to the reads. Found here are tens of thousands of distinct CDR3 sequences, roughly an eighth of them singletons; the top ten hold less than 7%. Sample: a population of CD138-negative cells sorted from bone marrow. The origin of the receptors is a donor older than 35 with multiple myeloma.

This clonotype was observed at least ten times. V and J are TRBV10-3 and TRBJ2-3, with 9 bases identical to TRBD1. Germline V CDR1 and CDR2: ENHRY, SYGVKD. Trimming took 6 bases from V and 5 from J; bases not matched to a gene: 9. The CDR3 runs to 15 residues. The CDR3 sequence: CAIRNRGRNQDTQYF. CDR3 DNA sequence: TGTGCCATCAGGAACAGGGGGCGTAACCAAGATACGCAGTATTTT.

This clonotype was seen many times. The chain has TRBV7-8 and TRBJ1-3; D possibly corresponds to TRBD1 (5 bases). Per the germline V gene, CDR1 is SGHVS and CDR2 is FQNEAQ. The ends were cut back, 1 base at V and 0 bases at J, with 7 bases in the middle. The CDR3 extends over 15 amino acids. CDR3 region: CASSLDRFSGNTIYF. The CDR3 nucleotides read TGTGCCAGCAGCTTAGACAGGTTCTCTGGAAACACCATATATTTT.

This clonotype occurred many times. J is TRBJ2-3 and V is TRBV27; a weak D match, TRBD2 (6 bases). V was shortened by 4 bases and J by 2 bases, with 10 bases between the two germline ends. This CDR3 spans 14 amino acids. Germline V lookup: CDR1 MNHEY, CDR2 SMNVEV (reference sequence). CDR3: CASSSGLHTDTQYF. The CDR3 nucleotides read TGTGCCAGCAGTTCTGGACTACACACAGATACGCAGTATTTT.

The chain uses TRBV19 and TRBJ2-1; possibly TRBD1 or TRBD2 for D (5 bases each). CDR3 length equals 15 residues. Germline lookup yields CDR1 LNHDA and CDR2 SQIVND (reference sequence). V lost 4 bases and J 3 bases, leaving 13 bases between the germline ends. This chain's CDR3 is CASSTRLGVYNEQFF. CDR3 nucleotides: TGTGCCAGTAGTACCCGTCTGGGGGTCTACAATGAGCAGTTCTTC.

This clonotype came up many times. The genes are TRBV7-9 and TRBJ1-1, with TRBD1 as a possible D gene (5 bases). Deletions cut 6 bases from V and 11 bases from J, with 13 bases between. Germline assignment: CDR1 SEHNR and CDR2 FQNEAQ (reference sequence). This CDR3 region has 11 residues. CDR3 protein: CASSSQWGAFF. CDR3 bases: TGTGCCAGCAGTTCCCAATGGGGGGCTTTCTTT.

This clonotype has ten or more counts. The chain links TRBV12-3 or TRBV12-4 to TRBJ2-2; tentative D call: TRBD1 (5 bases). The V end was cut by 1 base, the J end by 9 bases, with 9 bases between. CDR3 length: 13 amino acids. CDR3 residues: CASSLVAGWELFF. The CDR3 DNA sequence: TGTGCCAGCAGTTTAGTCGCAGGGTGGGAGCTGTTTTTT.

The V and J genes are TRBV5-4 and TRBJ1-1; 8 bases fit TRBD1. V trimming: 4 bases; J trimming: 7 bases; junction bases outside the gene matches: 6. The CDR3 runs 13 residues. The germline V gene encodes CDR1 SGHNT and CDR2 YYREEE (reference sequence). The CDR3 DNA is TGTGCCAGCAGCGGGGACAGGACCATTGAAGCTTTCTTT. Protein sequence: CASSGDRTIEAFF.

Notes on this clonotype: A read error may be the cause here, since a much bigger clone is one base away. The chain links TRBV28 to TRBJ2-5, with 7 bases that match TRBD1. The CDR3 consists of 14 residues. Germline CDR1 MDHEN, CDR2 SYDVKM. CDR3 in DNA: TGTGCCAGCAGTCGTACACAGGGGACCGAGACCCCGTACTTC. Translation gives CASSRTQGTETPYF.

This clonotype occurred many times. The J gene is TRBJ2-2, the V gene TRBV10-3; 9 positions agree with TRBD2. The CDR3 loop spans 16 amino acids. Germline V gene sequence: CDR1 ENHRY, CDR2 SYGVKD. Trimming took 2 bases from V and 4 from J; bases not matched to a gene: 5. The CDR3 DNA sequence: TGTGCCATCAGTGAGGCGACTAGCGGAGGCACCGGGGAGCTGTTTTTT. Protein product: CAISEATSGGTGELFF.